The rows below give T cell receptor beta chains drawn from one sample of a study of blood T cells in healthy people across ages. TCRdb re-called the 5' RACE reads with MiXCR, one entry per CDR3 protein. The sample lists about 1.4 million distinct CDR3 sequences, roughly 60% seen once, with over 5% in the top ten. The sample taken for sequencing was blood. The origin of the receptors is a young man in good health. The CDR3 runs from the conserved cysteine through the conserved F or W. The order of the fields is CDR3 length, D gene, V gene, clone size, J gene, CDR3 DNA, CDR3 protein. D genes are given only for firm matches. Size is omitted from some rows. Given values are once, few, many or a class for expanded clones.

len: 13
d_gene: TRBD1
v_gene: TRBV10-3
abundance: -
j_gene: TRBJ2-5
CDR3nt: TGTGCCATCAGTGCGGGACAGGAAGAGACCCAGTACTTC
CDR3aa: CAISAGQEETQYF

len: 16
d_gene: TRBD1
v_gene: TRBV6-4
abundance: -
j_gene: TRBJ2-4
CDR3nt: TGTGCCAGCAATTTCGTACAGGGGCTAGCCAAAAACATTCAGTACTTC
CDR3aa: CASNFVQGLAKNIQYF

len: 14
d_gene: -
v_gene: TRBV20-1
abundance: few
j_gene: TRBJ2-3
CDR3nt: TGCAGTGCTAAATTCGGAGGGGGGGGAGATACGCAGTATTTT
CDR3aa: CSAKFGGGGDTQYF

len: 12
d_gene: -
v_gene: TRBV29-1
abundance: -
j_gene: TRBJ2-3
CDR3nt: TGCAGCGCTTACGGACTCCGGGATACGCAGTATTTT
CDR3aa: CSAYGLRDTQYF

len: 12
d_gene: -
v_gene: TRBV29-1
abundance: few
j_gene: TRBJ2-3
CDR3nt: TGCAGCGGCACACCTAGCACAGATACGCAGTATTTT
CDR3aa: CSGTPSTDTQYF

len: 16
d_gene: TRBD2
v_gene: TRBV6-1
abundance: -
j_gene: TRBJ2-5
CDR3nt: TGTGCCAGCAGTAGCCGGGACTATAGACGACAAGAGACCCAGTACTTC
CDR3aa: CASSSRDYRRQETQYF

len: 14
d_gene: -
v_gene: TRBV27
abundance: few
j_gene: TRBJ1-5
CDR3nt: TGTGCCAGCAGTTTACAGGGGTGGAATCAGCCCCAGCATTTT
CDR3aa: CASSLQGWNQPQHF

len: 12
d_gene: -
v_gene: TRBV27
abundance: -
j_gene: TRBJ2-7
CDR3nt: TGTGCCAGCAGACAGGGGACTTTGGAGCAGTACTTC
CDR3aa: CASRQGTLEQYF

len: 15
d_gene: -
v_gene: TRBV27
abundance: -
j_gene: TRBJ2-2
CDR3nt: TGTGCCAGCATGCTCCGGAAAGCGAACACCGGGGAGCTGTTTTTT
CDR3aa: CASMLRKANTGELFF

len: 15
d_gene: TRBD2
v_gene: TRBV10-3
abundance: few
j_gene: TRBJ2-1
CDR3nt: TGTGCCATCAGCCCTAGCGGGAGATTCTACAATGAGCAGTTCTTC
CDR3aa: CAISPSGRFYNEQFF

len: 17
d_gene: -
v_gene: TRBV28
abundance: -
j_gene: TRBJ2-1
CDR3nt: TGTGCCAGCAGTTTAATGGAGGGAATTGACCCGGCGGACGAGCAGTTCTTC
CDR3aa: CASSLMEGIDPADEQFF

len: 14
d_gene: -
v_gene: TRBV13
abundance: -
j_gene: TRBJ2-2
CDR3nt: TGTGCCAGCAGCTTAGAACAGTACACCGGGGAGCTGTTTTTT
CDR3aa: CASSLEQYTGELFF

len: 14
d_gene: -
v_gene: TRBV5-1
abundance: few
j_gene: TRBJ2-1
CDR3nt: TGCGCCAGCAGCAAGGAAGAGGGACACAATGAGCAGTTCTTC
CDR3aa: CASSKEEGHNEQFF

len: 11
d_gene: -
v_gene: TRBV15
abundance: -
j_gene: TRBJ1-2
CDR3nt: TGTGCCACCAGCAAAGGGGATGGCTACACCTTC
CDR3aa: CATSKGDGYTF

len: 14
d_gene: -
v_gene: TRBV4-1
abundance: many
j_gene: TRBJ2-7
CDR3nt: TGCGCCAGCAGCCAAGTTGGCGGAACCTACGAGCAGTACTTC
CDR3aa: CASSQVGGTYEQYF

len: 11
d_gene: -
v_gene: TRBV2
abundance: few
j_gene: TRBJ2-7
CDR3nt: TGTGCCAGCAACCCTGGGGCGTCCCAGTACTTC
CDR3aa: CASNPGASQYF

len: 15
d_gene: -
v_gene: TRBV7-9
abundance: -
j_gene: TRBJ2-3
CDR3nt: TGTGCCAGCAGCTTTGGGCAAAGCAGCACAGATACGCAGTATTTT
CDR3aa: CASSFGQSSTDTQYF

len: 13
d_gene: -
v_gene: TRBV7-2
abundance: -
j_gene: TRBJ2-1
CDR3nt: TGTGCCAGCAGTTTACAGGGTCACAATGAGCAGTTCTTC
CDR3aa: CASSLQGHNEQFF

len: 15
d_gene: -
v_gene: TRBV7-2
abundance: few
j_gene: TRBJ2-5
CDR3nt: TGTGCCAGCAGCTTAGGGACTAACGAACAAGAGACCCAGTACTTC
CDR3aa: CASSLGTNEQETQYF

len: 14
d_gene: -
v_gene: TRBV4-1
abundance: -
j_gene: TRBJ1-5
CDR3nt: TGCGCCAGCAGCCATCGGACAGCCCGTCAGCCCCAGCATTTT
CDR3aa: CASSHRTARQPQHF

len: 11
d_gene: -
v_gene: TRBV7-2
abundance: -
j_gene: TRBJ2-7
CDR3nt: TGTGCCAGCGGAGTTCGTTACGAGCAGTACTTC
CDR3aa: CASGVRYEQYF

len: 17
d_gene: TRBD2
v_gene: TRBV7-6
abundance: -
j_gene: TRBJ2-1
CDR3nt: TGTGCCAGCAGCCCGATCGAAGCGGGGCGGAACTACAATGAGCAGTTCTTC
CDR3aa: CASSPIEAGRNYNEQFF

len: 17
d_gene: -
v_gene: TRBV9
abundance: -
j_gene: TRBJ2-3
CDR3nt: TGTGCCAGCAGCGTAGAAGGGTACTCCTCCAGCACAGATACGCAGTATTTT
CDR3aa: CASSVEGYSSSTDTQYF

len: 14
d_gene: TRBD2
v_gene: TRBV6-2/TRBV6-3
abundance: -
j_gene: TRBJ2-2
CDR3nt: TGTGCCGGGGGAAGAGCGGGGGACACCGGGGAGCTGTTTTTT
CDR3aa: CAGGRAGDTGELFF

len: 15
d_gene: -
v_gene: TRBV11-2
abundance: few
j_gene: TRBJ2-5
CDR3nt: TGTGCCAGCAGCCCGCTTGTCGGGGGCGTTGAGACCCAGTACTTC
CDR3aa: CASSPLVGGVETQYF

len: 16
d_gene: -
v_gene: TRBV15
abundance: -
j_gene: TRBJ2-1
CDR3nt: TGTGCCACCAGCAGAGCCTCCGGGACGGTTTACAATGAGCAGTTCTTC
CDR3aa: CATSRASGTVYNEQFF

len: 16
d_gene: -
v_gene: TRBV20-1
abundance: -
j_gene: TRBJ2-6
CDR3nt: TGCAGTGCTAGGGACAGGGACTACTCTGGGGCCAACGTCCTGACTTTC
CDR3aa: CSARDRDYSGANVLTF

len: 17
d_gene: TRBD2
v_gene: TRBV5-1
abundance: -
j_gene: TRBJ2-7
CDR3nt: TGCGCCAGCAGCTTGGCCGGGGGGGACGGGCTGGCCTACGAGCAGTACTTC
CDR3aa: CASSLAGGDGLAYEQYF